This T cell receptor (beta chain) was retrieved from a study of control samples from healthy donors and cancer patients. Germline assignment: CDR1 SGHDT and CDR2 YYEEEE. Trimming shortened V by 2 bases and J by 5 bases, and 16 bases separated the two germline ends. The CDR3 extends over 15 amino acids. Generated by immunoSEQ multiplex PCR, the TCRdb table keeps only in-frame clones and is missing some. The table includes 120,000 or so clones, almost 95% detected once. The sequenced material came from PBMCs. The J gene is TRBJ1-1, the V gene TRBV5-6; D is ambiguous. The origin of this receptor is a man older than 75 with head and neck cancer. The CDR3 region has the DNA TGTGCCAGCAGCTTCGGCCATAGGGCAGGAACTGAAGCTTTCTTT. Its protein product is CASSFGHRAGTEAFF.